Given below is one TCR beta chain in context. Its antigen is not known. The data stem from a study of regulatory T cells in long-lasting Graves disease. Points from the study as a whole: Persistent Graves' cases showed lower TCR diversity than newly diagnosed cases.

The time point is: newly diagnosed GD, antithyroid drugs for less than 3 months. After RNA was extracted from PBMCs, the TCR library was made from it. The EDTA tubes were filled with 7 to 9.5 milliliters of drawn peripheral blood. The CDR3 runs 16 residues. Germline V gene lookup returns CDR1 SNHLY and CDR2 FYNNEI. V lost 3 bases and J lost 3; bases outside the gene matches: 1. TCR beta libraries were built with iRepertoire HTBI primers and Arm-PCR of CDR3 regions. TCRdb reprocessed the multiplex PCR reads with MiXCR, giving one entry per CDR3 protein. The profile shows some 320,000 distinct CDR3 sequences, about 18% of them singletons.

The receptor was isolated from a female donor with Graves disease. V gene TRBV2 combines with J gene TRBJ2-3, with 15 bases aligning to TRBD2. The sequencing here drew on peripheral blood mononuclear cells (PBMCs), taken at new diagnosis, from a patient treated with antithyroid drugs. The CDR3 nucleotides read TGTGCCAGCAGTGAGGGGACTAGCGGGAGGACAGATACGCAGTATTTT. Protein: CASSEGTSGRTDTQYF.